These T cell receptor beta chains were read from a single sample in a study of blood T cell repertoires in COVID-19. The method was immunoSEQ multiplex PCR; TCRdb's version includes in-frame clones alone and lacks a portion of them. The data contain roughly 330,000 clones, around 87% of them seen just once; the ten biggest clones take up about 5.4%. Sequencing input: PBMCs or T cells enriched from blood (not recorded which). The source is a woman under 40 who had recovered from COVID-19. The CDR3 runs from the conserved cysteine through the conserved F or W. D genes are given only for firm matches. Not all rows give a size; the values are once, few, many and, for expanded clones, a class.

>TRBJ2-1|.|TRBV3-1/TRBV3-2|.
CASSQVRQGLGSEQFF
TGTGCCAGCAGCCAAGTTCGACAGGGCCTCGGGAGTGAGCAGTTCTTC
>TRBJ1-2|.|TRBV2|TRBD1
CASSWDSSNYGYTF
TGTGCCAGCAGTTGGGACAGTTCTAACTATGGCTACACCTTC
>TRBJ2-2|.|TRBV6-2/TRBV6-3|.
CASSYPPGLTGELFF
TGTGCCAGCAGTTACCCCCCAGGGTTGACCGGGGAGCTGTTTTTT
>TRBJ1-6|.|TRBV6-2/TRBV6-3|TRBD1
CASSYGVPGQNNSPLHF
TGTGCCAGCAGTTATGGGGTTCCGGGACAGAACAATTCACCCCTCCACTTT
>TRBJ1-2|few|TRBV7-9|.
CASSSFLGRESGYTF
TGTGCCAGCAGCTCGTTCCTGGGGAGGGAGAGTGGCTACACCTTC
>TRBJ1-2|.|TRBV20-1|TRBD1
CSASEGANYGYTF
TGCAGTGCTAGTGAGGGGGCCAACTATGGCTACACCTTC
>TRBJ1-6|.|TRBV5-5|.
CASRKLEESSYNSPLHF
TGTGCCAGCAGAAAGTTGGAGGAAAGCTCCTATAATTCACCCCTCCACTTT
>TRBJ1-2|once|TRBV28|TRBD1
CASSEQGDTNYGYTF
TGTGCCAGCAGTGAGCAGGGGGATACTAACTATGGCTACACCTTC
>TRBJ1-1|.|TRBV10-3|.
CAISEPRRRRTNTEAFF
TGTGCCATCAGTGAGCCTAGGCGACGGAGGACGAACACTGAAGCTTTCTTT
>TRBJ1-5|.|TRBV5-1|TRBD1
CASSFTGDSNQPQHF
TGCGCCAGCAGCTTTACAGGGGATAGCAATCAGCCCCAGCATTTT
>TRBJ1-1|.|TRBV10-3|TRBD1
CAITPTTGQNTEAFF
TGTGCCATCACCCCCACGACAGGGCAGAACACTGAAGCTTTCTTT
>TRBJ1-2|.|TRBV6-4|TRBD1
CASGDRNYGYTF
TGTGCCAGCGGGGACAGGAACTATGGCTACACCTTC
>TRBJ2-2|.|TRBV7-8|.
CASSRVQGPNTGELFF
TGTGCCAGCAGCCGTGTACAGGGACCAAACACCGGGGAGCTGTTTTTT
>TRBJ1-4|.|TRBV21-1|.
CASSKALIRDRASEKLFF
TGTGCCAGCAGCAAAGCGCTTATACGGGACAGGGCGTCTGAAAAACTGTTTTTT
>TRBJ1-4|.|TRBV28|.
CASAPGGWDEKLFF
TGTGCCAGCGCTCCCGGGGGGTGGGATGAAAAACTGTTTTTT
>TRBJ1-1|.|TRBV5-8|TRBD1
CASSPYRGEGDTEAFF
TGTGCCAGCAGCCCATACAGGGGCGAAGGGGACACTGAAGCTTTCTTT
>TRBJ1-2|.|TRBV19|TRBD1
CASRPRQGLVNYGYTF
TGTGCCAGTAGACCACGACAGGGACTGGTTAACTATGGCTACACCTTC
>TRBJ1-5|.|TRBV6-7|.
CASSYRTDFNQPQHF
TGTGCCAGCAGTTACCGGACGGACTTCAATCAGCCCCAGCATTTT
>TRBJ1-2|.|TRBV12-5|TRBD1
CASGRLEQGAIYGYTF
TGTGCTAGTGGCCGACTTGAACAGGGGGCGATTTATGGCTACACCTTC
>TRBJ2-1|.|TRBV29-1|TRBD2
CSVEILWVLAGGPVNEQFF
TGCAGCGTTGAGATTTTGTGGGTCCTAGCGGGGGGGCCCGTAAATGAGCAGTTCTTC
>TRBJ1-1|.|TRBV13|.
CASSHPGGEAFF
TGTGCCAGCAGCCATCCGGGGGGAGAAGCTTTCTTT
>TRBJ2-4|once|TRBV7-2|TRBD2
CASSLVPGRDIQYF
TGTGCCAGCAGCTTAGTACCAGGGAGGGACATTCAGTACTTC
>TRBJ2-3|.|TRBV1|.
CTSSIYRGDTDTQYF
TGCACCAGCAGCATTTACAGGGGCGACACAGATACGCAGTATTTT
>TRBJ2-6|.|TRBV27|TRBD1
CASSSGQGHTGANVLTF
TGTGCCAGCAGTTCCGGACAGGGCCATACTGGGGCCAACGTCCTGACTTTC
>TRBJ2-3|.|TRBV6-5|.
CASRIGLTYTDTQYF
TGTGCCAGCAGAATCGGACTAACTTACACAGATACGCAGTATTTT
>TRBJ2-1|.|TRBV14|.
CASSQTFAKVPLNLRVSYNEQFF
TGTGCCAGCAGCCAAACCTTCGCCAAGGTCCCCCTCAACTTACGGGTGTCCTACAATGAGCAGTTCTTC
>TRBJ2-1|.|TRBV14|.
CASSDFRRGSYNEQFF
TGTGCCAGCAGCGATTTCCGCAGGGGATCCTACAATGAGCAGTTCTTC
>TRBJ2-7|.|TRBV29-1|.
CSVSSGMYEQYF
TGCAGCGTTAGTTCCGGGATGTACGAGCAGTACTTC
>TRBJ2-6|.|TRBV4-3|.
CASSQGQAGANVLTF
TGCGCCAGCAGCCAAGGGCAGGCCGGGGCCAACGTCCTGACTTTC
>TRBJ2-2|.|TRBV6-5|.
CASSYSRGLTGGELFF
TGTGCCAGCAGTTACTCGCGGGGGCTTACAGGAGGGGAGCTGTTTTTT
>TRBJ1-2|few|TRBV2|.
CASSDWGEAYGYTF
TGTGCCAGCAGTGACTGGGGGGAAGCCTATGGCTACACCTTC
>TRBJ2-1|.|TRBV9|TRBD2
CASSAAGGVYNEQFF
TGTGCCAGCAGCGCCGCCGGGGGGGTCTACAATGAGCAGTTCTTC
>TRBJ1-1|.|TRBV20-1|.
CSARGQDSKF
TGCAGTGCTAGAGGCCAGGACAGTAAATTT
>TRBJ1-3|.|TRBV19|.
CASSIEGRGRDTIYF
TGTGCCAGTAGTATAGAAGGCAGGGGTCGGGACACCATATATTTT
>TRBJ2-5|.|TRBV29-1|TRBD2
CSVAGLAGAYQETQYF
TGCAGCGTTGCGGGCCTAGCGGGAGCCTACCAAGAGACCCAGTACTTC
>TRBJ1-6|.|TRBV5-4|TRBD1
CASSYDPGGQIHF
TGTGCCAGCAGCTACGATCCAGGGGGTCAGATTCACTTT
>TRBJ1-3|.|TRBV5-1|TRBD1
CASSLPGQASGNTIYF
TGCGCCAGCAGCCTCCCGGGACAGGCCTCTGGAAACACCATATATTTT
>TRBJ1-2|.|TRBV28|.
CASSSNYGYTF
TGTGCCAGCAGTTCGAACTATGGCTACACCTTC
>TRBJ1-2|.|TRBV12-3/TRBV12-4|TRBD1
CASSATGVYGYTF
TGTGCCAGCAGTGCCACAGGGGTCTATGGCTACACCTTC
>TRBJ2-2|.|TRBV3-1/TRBV3-2|.
CASSQAPGQYTGELFF
TGTGCCAGCAGCCAAGCCCCCGGACAGTACACCGGGGAGCTGTTTTTT
>TRBJ1-6|.|TRBV5-1|.
CASSSDGGYNSPLHF
TGCGCCAGCAGCTCGGACGGGGGCTATAATTCACCCCTCCACTTT
>TRBJ1-1|.|TRBV11-2|.
CASSQSTGYGEAFF
TGTGCCAGCAGCCAATCGACAGGATATGGTGAAGCTTTCTTT
>TRBJ1-5|.|TRBV6-5|TRBD1
CASSQHTGEDQPQHF
TGTGCCAGCAGTCAACATACAGGGGAGGACCAGCCCCAGCATTTT
>TRBJ1-5|.|TRBV7-9|.
CASSLALNQPQHF
TGTGCCAGCAGCTTAGCGTTAAATCAGCCCCAGCATTTT
>TRBJ2-1|.|TRBV10-2|TRBD2
CASTLAGGPGEQFF
TGCGCCAGCACCCTAGCGGGGGGGCCGGGTGAGCAGTTCTTC
>TRBJ2-1|once|TRBV6-5|.
CASSYGGGPFDEQFF
TGTGCCAGCAGTTACGGGGGGGGGCCCTTCGATGAGCAGTTCTTC
>TRBJ2-7|.|TRBV20-1|TRBD1
CSAGQAYEQYF
TGCAGTGCTGGACAGGCCTACGAGCAGTACTTC
>TRBJ1-4|few|TRBV18|.
CASSPSGGNEKLFF
TGTGCCAGCTCACCTTCGGGGGGGAATGAAAAACTGTTTTTT
>TRBJ2-3|.|TRBV5-1|TRBD1
CASSLLGQGAGTDTQYF
TGCGCCAGCAGCTTGTTAGGACAGGGGGCGGGCACAGATACGCAGTATTTT
>TRBJ2-1|.|TRBV5-1|TRBD2
CASSSGLAADNEQFF
TGCGCCAGCAGCTCGGGACTAGCGGCTGACAATGAGCAGTTCTTC
>TRBJ2-3|.|TRBV5-1|TRBD2
CASSPGTSGGFSTDTQYF
TGCGCCAGCAGCCCAGGGACTAGCGGGGGGTTCAGCACAGATACGCAGTATTTT
>TRBJ1-2|.|TRBV7-2|TRBD1
CASLPTGGYGYTF
TGTGCCAGCCTGCCAACAGGGGGATATGGCTACACCTTC
>TRBJ1-1|.|TRBV3-1/TRBV3-2|.
CASSRPGSSTEAFF
TGTGCCAGCAGCCGTCCAGGAAGTTCCACTGAAGCTTTCTTT
>TRBJ2-3|once|TRBV19|TRBD1
CASSAGTGFSTDTQYF
TGTGCCAGTAGTGCCGGGACAGGGTTCAGCACAGATACGCAGTATTTT